Shown below are 2 T cell receptor beta chains from a single sample sequenced in a study of blood T cell repertoires in COVID-19. Libraries were prepared by immunoSEQ multiplex PCR; TCRdb keeps only in-frame clonotypes and omits some of them. The sample lists 110,000 to 150,000 clones; over 75% were seen once. The sequenced sample was peripheral blood. These receptors were taken from a woman aged 45 to 65 with acute or convalescent COVID-19.

The count of this clone is one. The gene calls are TRBV5-4 and TRBJ1-4; tentative D call: TRBD1 (5 bases). Trimming shortened V by 2 bases and J by 7 bases, and 12 bases separated the two germline ends. The CDR3 has 14 residues. Germline CDR1 reads SGHNT; CDR2 reads YYREEE (reference sequence). The DNA for the CDR3 is TGTGCCAGCAGCTTTTGGGGGGTTGGTGAAAAACTGTTTTTT. Translated, it gives CASSFWGVGEKLFF.

The chain links TRBV6-5 to TRBJ2-1; 15 bases fit TRBD2. Looked up from germline, CDR1 is MNHEY and CDR2 is SVGAGI. V lost 7 bases and J lost 15; bases outside the gene matches: 10. The CDR3 totals 14 residues. In DNA, the CDR3 is TGTGCCAGCACCCAGAAGGGACTAGCGGGAGGCCTGTTCTTC. Residues: CASTQKGLAGGLFF.